The sequence of this TCR beta chain was determined in a study of CD8 T cells in ankylosing spondylitis. Overall study results and limits: Among TCR beta sequences, a motif of 7 to 9 highly homologous variants appeared characteristic of ankylosing spondylitis blood. Some of these motif variants have turned up before, in reports on reactive arthritis synovial fluid and blood.

Quantitative molecular-barcoded 5'-RACE generated the TCR beta libraries. TCRdb itself ran the 5' RACE reads through MiXCR, one entry per CDR3 protein. This sample has some 87,000 distinct CDR3 sequences, with 8.5% to 9% found just once. This clonotype was observed a few times. Its target is unknown. Looked up from germline, CDR1 is GTSNPN and CDR2 is SVGIG (reference sequence). V was cut by 0 bases and J by 4 bases, with 8 bases left in between. This CDR3 contains 13 residues. This sequence originates from a male donor with ankylosing spondylitis or in good health (not recorded which). Material for sequencing was blood, either unsorted or a sorted T cell fraction (not recorded which). The rearrangement uses TRBV30 and TRBJ2-3, with unresolved D. CDR3 coding DNA: TGTGCCTGGAGTGTACGAGAGGCAGATACGCAGTATTTT. Amino acids: CAWSVREADTQYF.